The 19 T cell receptor beta chains given below trace back to one sample, sequenced in a study of T cell changes during pregnancy in multiple sclerosis. The data were produced by immunoSEQ multiplex PCR, yet TCRdb's version contains in-frame clones alone and is incomplete. The sample consists of about 40,000 clones, 94% of them appearing once. Here the sequenced sample was peripheral blood, taken in the third trimester of pregnancy. These receptor sequences come from a female donor with multiple sclerosis, enrolled in a pregnancy study.

The chain recombines TRBV11-2 with TRBJ2-3; TRBD2 aligns across 9 bases. Losses at the gene ends were 5 bases for V and 2 bases for J; bases not matched to a gene: 11. CDR3 size: 17 residues. Per the germline V gene, CDR1 is SGHAT and CDR2 is FQNNGV. Here the CDR3 reads CASSPRRLAGNTDTQYF. DNA for the CDR3: TGTGCCAGCAGCCCGCGCCGGCTAGCGGGGAACACAGATACGCAGTATTTT.

The V call is TRBV7-8, the J call TRBJ1-4; 7 nucleotides align to TRBD1. In germline, CDR1 is SGHVS, CDR2 FQNEAQ. V trimming: 0 bases; J trimming: 7 bases; junction bases outside the gene matches: 2. This CDR3 contains 14 residues. CDR3 loop: CASSLATGSEKLFF. CDR3 sequence (DNA): TGTGCCAGCAGCTTAGCGACAGGGAGTGAAAAACTGTTTTTT.

This clone was seen a handful of times. The chain couples TRBV9 to TRBJ2-7; D is possibly TRBD2 (5 bases). Germline V gene data show CDR1 as SGDLS and CDR2 as YYNGEE. The CDR3 runs 13 residues. With 4 bases removed from V and 0 bases from J, the gap between germline ends came to 8 bases. The CDR3: CASSLGISYEQYF. CDR3 in DNA: TGTGCCAGCAGCCTCGGGATCTCCTACGAGCAGTACTTC.

The J gene is TRBJ1-5, the V gene TRBV19, with 7 positions matching TRBD1. There are 16 residues in the CDR3. Germline assignment: CDR1 LNHDA and CDR2 SQIVND (reference sequence). Trimming cost V 7 bases and J 2 bases; bases outside gene matches: 11. In DNA form, the CDR3 reads TGTGCCAGTACGGCCTCCCCAGGGGGTGGCAATCAGCCCCAGCATTTT. Its protein product is CASTASPGGGNQPQHF.

J is TRBJ2-7 and V is TRBV5-4; D might be TRBD2 (5 bases). Germline loops: CDR1 SGHNT, CDR2 YYREEE (reference sequence). The CDR3 is 12 residues long. Trimming took 1 base from V and 4 from J, leaving 6 bases between them. The CDR3 loop reads CASSLTGYEQYF. The CDR3 bases are TGTGCCAGCAGCTTGACGGGGTACGAGCAGTACTTC. The variable domain in full, with the rest retrieved from reference TRBV5-4 and TRBJ2-7, is ETGVTQSPTHLIKTRGQQVTLRCSSQSGHNTVSWYQQALGQGPQFIFQYYREEENGRGNFPPRFSGLQFPNYSSELNVNALELDDSALYLCASSLTGYEQYFGPGTRLTVT.

Written as DNA, the CDR3 is TGTGCCAGCAGCTTAACCTGGGTCAGCGTGAGCTCCTACGAGCAGTACTTC. Translation: CASSLTWVSVSSYEQYF. The chain is built from TRBV7-2 and TRBJ2-7, with D unclear. Germline V gene sequence: CDR1 SGHTA, CDR2 FQGNSA. The CDR3 extends over 17 amino acids. V shed 2 bases and J shed 0 bases, with 17 bases lying between them.

The rearrangement uses TRBV9 and TRBJ2-3; 12 bases map to TRBD1. Germline V CDR1 and CDR2: SGDLS, YYNGEE. The CDR3 length is 18 residues. The junction had 11 bases not matched to a gene; V was cut back by 0 bases and J by 6 bases. CDR3 sequence (DNA): TGTGCCAGCAGCGTAGCCCCTTCCGGGACAGGGGGCGGTGATACGCAGTATTTT. It is translated as CASSVAPSGTGGGDTQYF.

The chain recombines TRBV29-1 with TRBJ1-2; D gene unclear. The germline V and J ends were trimmed by 0 bases and 7 bases, with 3 bases remaining between them. Looked up from germline, CDR1 is SQVTM and CDR2 is ANQGSEA. This CDR3 has 10 amino acids. For the CDR3, the DNA is TGCAGCGTTGAAGATCTTGGCTACACCTTC. This encodes CSVEDLGYTF. The full variable domain, its missing parts supplied by reference TRBV29-1 and TRBJ1-2, is SAVISQKPSRDICQRGTSLTIQCQVDSQVTMMFWYRQQPGQSLTLIATANQGSEATYESGFVIDKFPISRPNLTFSTLTVSNMSPEDSSIYLCSVEDLGYTFGSGTRLTVV.

This rearrangement joins TRBV5-4 to TRBJ1-6, with no clear D. Trimming stripped 0 bases from V and 0 bases from J, with 10 bases between. Germline V gene lookup returns CDR1 SGHNT and CDR2 YYREEE (reference sequence). The CDR3 has 17 residues. The CDR3 DNA sequence: TGTGCCAGCAGCTTGGCGGCGGGTAGCTCCTATAATTCACCCCTCCACTTT. This gives the protein CASSLAAGSSYNSPLHF. Complete variable domain (other parts from reference TRBV5-4 and TRBJ1-6): ETGVTQSPTHLIKTRGQQVTLRCSSQSGHNTVSWYQQALGQGPQFIFQYYREEENGRGNFPPRFSGLQFPNYSSELNVNALELDDSALYLCASSLAAGSSYNSPLHFGNGTRLTVT.

V gene TRBV19 combines with J gene TRBJ1-2; tentatively, D is TRBD1 (6 bases). Per germline, CDR1 LNHDA and CDR2 SQIVND (reference sequence). The CDR3 spans 13 residues. Deletions cut 7 bases from V and 6 bases from J, with 15 bases between. The CDR3: CASTLRGGDGYTF. The CDR3 nucleotides read TGTGCCAGTACCCTGAGGGGGGGAGATGGCTACACCTTC.

The rearrangement links TRBV28 to TRBJ2-7; D is possibly TRBD2 (6 bases). Trimming cost V 4 bases and J 3 bases, with 19 bases left between them. CDR1 and CDR2 from the germline V gene are MDHEN and SYDVKM. The CDR3 runs to 16 residues. CDR3 in DNA: TGTGCCAGCAGTTCCGATCTAGCGCCCAGAAACTACGAGCAGTACTTC. Protein product: CASSSDLAPRNYEQYF.

The chain is built from TRBV11-2 and TRBJ1-4; no definite D call. Germline values: CDR1 SGHAT, CDR2 FQNNGV. Trimming shortened V by 1 base and J by 3 bases, and 9 bases separated the two germline ends. CDR3 length equals 15 residues. The CDR3 reads CASSLVSVANEKLFF. In nucleotides, the CDR3 is TGTGCCAGCAGCTTAGTGTCGGTGGCTAATGAAAAACTGTTTTTT.

This clone was recorded only once. This chain uses TRBV5-6 with TRBJ2-1; 9 bases align to TRBD1. V trimming: 3 bases; J trimming: 9 bases; junction bases outside the gene matches: 13. The V gene's germline CDR1 is SGHDT and CDR2 YYEEEE. CDR3 size: 16 residues. CDR3 protein: CASSWRGTGLVGEQFF. Here the CDR3 DNA reads TGTGCCAGCAGCTGGCGTGGGACAGGGTTGGTGGGTGAGCAGTTCTTC.

In its sample, this clone was seen once. The chain couples TRBV10-3 to TRBJ1-3; D unclear. Germline V gene data show CDR1 as ENHRY and CDR2 as SYGVKD. The length of the CDR3 is 15 residues. V was clipped by 3 bases and J by 0 bases, with 9 bases between them. CDR3 in DNA: TGTGCCATCAGTGAATACGGTATCTCTGGAAACACCATATATTTT. This encodes CAISEYGISGNTIYF.

The chain carries TRBV11-3 and TRBJ2-7; TRBD2 matches 10 bases. This CDR3 spans 14 amino acids. Germline V gene data show CDR1 as SGHNT and CDR2 as YENEEA. Trimming took 5 bases from V and 6 from J; bases not matched to a gene: 7. Written as DNA, the CDR3 is TGTGCCAGCAGCCCAAGCGGGAGGGCGGGCGAGCAGTACTTC. Amino acid sequence: CASSPSGRAGEQYF.

The chain joins TRBV27 to TRBJ2-1; 11 bases are a match to TRBD2. With 5 bases clipped from V and 3 bases from J, the junction kept 9 bases outside the gene matches. This CDR3 has 17 amino acids. Germline V gene lookup returns CDR1 MNHEY and CDR2 SMNVEV (reference sequence). CDR3 nucleotides: TGTGCCAGCAGTCGCTACGGGACTAGCGGCAACTACAATGAGCAGTTCTTC. Translating it yields CASSRYGTSGNYNEQFF.

The chain carries TRBV7-2 and TRBJ2-3, with 10 bases matching TRBD2. V lost 5 bases to trimming and J lost 6 bases; unmatched junction nucleotides: 20. The CDR3 runs 19 residues. From germline, CDR1 is SGHTA and CDR2 FQGNSA. CDR3 region: CASSQTTPLLAGVGDTQYF. For the CDR3, the DNA is TGTGCCAGCAGCCAAACTACTCCCTTGCTAGCGGGGGTTGGGGATACGCAGTATTTT.

This clone was observed a single time. The chain recombines TRBV7-6 with TRBJ2-5; D gene uncertain. Trimming removed 4 bases from V and 2 bases from J, with 8 bases in between. Germline values: CDR1 SGHVS, CDR2 FNYEAQ. The CDR3 is 13 amino acids. The CDR3 loop is CASSSPLQETQYF. CDR3 DNA: TGTGCCAGCAGCTCCCCTCTACAAGAGACCCAGTACTTC. The variable domain in full, completed from reference TRBV7-6 and TRBJ2-5, reads GAGVSQSPRYKVTKRGQDVALRCDPISGHVSLYWYRQALGQGPEFLTYFNYEAQQDKSGLPNDRFSAERPEGSISTLTIQRTEQRDSAMYRCASSSPLQETQYFGPGTRLLVL.

This rearrangement joins TRBV4-1 to TRBJ2-7; 9 bases fit TRBD2. Germline loops: CDR1 MGHRA, CDR2 YSYEKL. With 5 bases clipped from V and 3 bases from J, the junction kept 8 bases outside the gene matches. The CDR3 covers 15 residues. This CDR3 is CASSIIAGEVYEQYF. The CDR3 DNA reads as TGCGCCAGCAGCATAATAGCGGGAGAGGTCTACGAGCAGTACTTC.